The 23 T cell receptor beta chains in this list originate from one sample, sequenced in a study of blood T cells in healthy people across ages. Next came a second PCR, run for roughly 7 to 12 cycles, which used a sample-barcoded 5' primer along with a J-beta primer mix. TCRdb analysed the 5' RACE reads with MiXCR anew, one entry per CDR3 protein. The sample includes approximately 770,000 distinct CDR3 sequences, 55% to 75% seen only once; the top ten take about 20%. The sample consisted of blood. The receptors were gathered from a man in his thirties or forties in good health.

The chain employs TRBV7-2 and TRBJ2-5; D might be TRBD1 (5 bases). There are 12 residues in the CDR3. V lost 5 bases to trimming and J lost 11 bases, with 15 bases between them. Germline V CDR1 and CDR2: SGHTA, FQGNSA. In nucleotides, the CDR3 is TGTGCCAGCAGCCCAGGGTTCGGGCCTCAGTACTTC. Translation: CASSPGFGPQYF. Together with reference TRBV7-2 and TRBJ2-5, the CDR3 gives the full variable domain: GAGVSQSPSNKVTEKGKDVELRCDPISGHTALYWYRQSLGQGLEFLIYFQGNSAPDKSGLPSDRFSAERTGGSVSTLTIQRTQQEDSAVYLCASSPGFGPQYFGPGTRLLVL.

The rearrangement uses TRBV10-2 and TRBJ2-1, with no clear D. Germline loops: CDR1 WSHSY, CDR2 SAAADI. The length of the CDR3 is 14 residues. The V end lost 2 bases, the J end lost 4 bases, and 9 bases lay between the germline ends. This CDR3 is CASSEINNYNEQFF. The CDR3 coding sequence is TGCGCCAGCAGTGAGATTAACAATTACAATGAGCAGTTCTTC.

This clonotype was seen a handful of times. The rearrangement uses TRBV7-9 and TRBJ1-1; 7 nucleotides align to TRBD1. CDR1 is SEHNR and CDR2 is FQNEAQ in the germline V gene (reference sequence). J gave up 4 bases and V 2 bases, and 1 base lay outside the gene matches. The CDR3 spans 13 residues. The CDR3 DNA follows: TGTGCCAGCAGCTTACAGGGGGGCACTGAAGCTTTCTTT. This sequence encodes CASSLQGGTEAFF.

V gene TRBV20-1 combines with J gene TRBJ2-7; 9 nucleotides line up with TRBD1. The closer fit of TRBJ2-5 to the DNA end suggests the J call may be wrong. Germline CDR1 and CDR2: DFQATT and SNEGSKA (reference sequence). The CDR3 is made up of 14 amino acids. The CDR3 DNA is TGCAGTCCCCCTTGGGGACAGGGAGGTCAGACCCAGTACTTC. This translates into CSPPWGQGGQTQYF.

A note on this clonotype: A much more abundant neighbour one base away suggests this may be a read error. This chain uses TRBV5-1 with TRBJ1-1; unclear D gene. Looked up from germline, CDR1 is SGHRS and CDR2 is YFSETQ. This CDR3 contains 14 residues. The DNA for the CDR3 is TGCGCCAGCAGCTTGAGGGCAGGTGACACTGAAGATTTCTTT. Protein: CASSLRAGDTEDFF. Variable domain in full (rest from reference TRBV5-1 and TRBJ1-1): KAGVTQTPRYLIKTRGQQVTLSCSPISGHRSVSWYQQTPGQGLQFLFEYFSETQRNKGNFPGRFSGRQFSNSRSEMNVSTLELGDSALYLCASSLRAGDTEDFFGQGTRLTVV.

This clonotype came up a few times. This chain uses TRBV7-2 with TRBJ2-7, with 7 bases that match TRBD2. The assigned J gene may be wrong: the sequence end matches TRBJ2-5 better. The germline V gene encodes CDR1 SGHTA and CDR2 FQGNSA. The CDR3 has 17 amino acids. This CDR3 is CASSLAGGSGFRETQYF. The CDR3, as DNA: TGTGCCAGCAGCTTAGCTGGCGGGAGTGGATTCCGAGAGACCCAGTACTTC.

The J gene is TRBJ2-4, the V gene TRBV7-2; D is undetermined. The J call could be wrong; TRBJ2-7 is a better fit for the DNA end. Germline-derived CDR1 and CDR2 are SGHTA and FQGNSA. This CDR3 is 14 amino acids long. CDR3: CASSLTSVVDEQYF. The CDR3 DNA is TGTGCCAGCAGCTTAACGTCCGTGGTCGACGAGCAGTACTTC.

The chain combines TRBV10-3 with TRBJ1-2, with 9 positions matching TRBD1. The CDR3 is 15 residues long. Unmatched junction bases numbered 3, after V lost 2 bases and J lost 2 bases. The germline V gene encodes CDR1 ENHRY and CDR2 SYGVKD. The chain's CDR3 is CAISEKQGANYGYTF. The CDR3 bases are TGTGCCATCAGTGAGAAACAGGGGGCAAACTATGGCTACACCTTC.

This clonotype was detected many times. V gene TRBV7-2 combines with J gene TRBJ1-5; no firm D call. Germline CDR1 reads SGHTA; CDR2 reads FQGNSA. V was shortened by 0 bases and J by 6 bases, with 3 bases between the two germline ends. This CDR3 has 12 residues. CDR3 DNA sequence: TGTGCCAGCAGCTTAGCGGGTCAGCCCCAGCATTTT. Translated: CASSLAGQPQHF.

This rearrangement joins TRBV6-1 to TRBJ2-3, with 7 bases matching TRBD2. The CDR3 length is 16 residues. CDR1 is MNHNS and CDR2 is SASEGT in the germline V gene. With 7 bases clipped from V and 0 bases from J, the junction kept 10 bases outside the gene matches. The CDR3 DNA reads as TGTGCCAGCATCCTAGGGACTATAACTAGCACAGATACGCAGTATTTT. This translates into CASILGTITSTDTQYF.

In its sample, this clonotype was seen a few times. The chain recombines TRBV29-1 with TRBJ2-1; TRBD2 might be the D (5 bases). The CDR3 has 13 residues. The ends were cut back, 6 bases at V and 5 bases at J, with 14 bases in the middle. Germline loops: CDR1 SQVTM, CDR2 ANQGSEA. CDR3 DNA sequence: TGCAGCGTACTAGGGTGGGTAAACAATGAGCAGTTCTTC. Residues: CSVLGWVNNEQFF.

The chain joins TRBV20-1 to TRBJ2-5; tentatively, D is TRBD2 (7 bases). Deletions cut 6 bases from V and 3 bases from J, with 14 bases between. CDR1 and CDR2 from the germline V gene are DFQATT and SNEGSKA (reference sequence). This CDR3 has 13 amino acids. CDR3 nucleotides: TGCAGTGCAGAAGGGGGGGGGAAAGAGACCCAGTACTTC. Encoded protein: CSAEGGGKETQYF.

The chain links TRBV20-1 to TRBJ1-2; 9 bases map to TRBD1. With V trimmed by 6 bases and J by 3 bases, 17 bases remained unmatched. CDR1 is DFQATT, CDR2 SNEGSKA, per germline (reference sequence). The CDR3 runs 17 residues. DNA for the CDR3: TGCAGTGCCCAAACCCGGGACAGGGTTTTTGGTCACTATGGCTACACCTTC. This encodes CSAQTRDRVFGHYGYTF.

V is TRBV28 and J is TRBJ2-6; no reliable D call. The germline gives CDR1 MDHEN, CDR2 SYDVKM. Deletions cut 6 bases from V and 3 bases from J, with 9 bases between. The CDR3 is made up of 14 amino acids. The CDR3 coding sequence is TGTGCCAGCAGGCTGGCTGGTGGGGCCAACGTCCTGACTTTC. Translation: CASRLAGGANVLTF.

This clonotype has only a few counts. The chain carries TRBV20-1 and TRBJ2-7, with a weak D call TRBD1 (5 bases). The CDR3 runs to 13 residues. Germline V lookup: CDR1 DFQATT, CDR2 SNEGSKA (reference sequence). The V and J ends lost 4 bases and 0 bases respectively, with 10 bases between them. For the CDR3, the DNA is TGCAGTGCTAAGGGGTCGAGCTCCTACGAGCAGTACTTC. Translated: CSAKGSSSYEQYF.

This clonotype was counted a single time. The V gene is TRBV18, the J gene TRBJ1-2, with a possible D match to TRBD1 (6 bases). V was cut by 5 bases and J by 8 bases, with 18 bases left in between. The CDR3 is 14 amino acids. The germline V gene has CDR1 KGHSH and CDR2 LQKENI. The CDR3 region is CASSTLQGGEGYTF. As DNA, the CDR3 is TGTGCCAGCTCAACCCTACAGGGAGGAGAAGGCTACACCTTC.

Worth noting for this clonotype: At one of its ends the junction is not consistent with the germline gene, which may arise from a read error. The genes are TRBV5-6 and TRBJ2-7, with 7 bases matching TRBD2. This CDR3 region has 15 residues. Germline CDR1 reads SGHDT; CDR2 reads YYEEEE. The chain's CDR3 is CTSSFGGRLSGEQYF. The CDR3 region has the DNA TGTACCAGCAGCTTTGGCGGGAGATTATCGGGAGAGCAGTACTTC.

The CDR3 bases are TGTGCCATCTGGAGAGGGGCCAATTCACCCCTCCACTTT. This codes for CAIWRGANSPLHF. V and J are TRBV10-3 and TRBJ1-6, with D possibly TRBD1 on 5 matching bases. The V end was cut by 8 bases, the J end by 7 bases, with 12 bases between. Germline V CDR1 and CDR2: ENHRY, SYGVKD. The CDR3 is 13 amino acids.

This clonotype was counted a few times. The chain combines TRBV6-2 or TRBV6-3 with TRBJ1-1; the D gene is possibly TRBD1 (6 bases). The germline V gene has CDR1 MNHEY and CDR2 SVGEGT. CDR3 length equals 13 residues. Trimming cost V 6 bases and J 0 bases, with 8 bases left between them. The DNA of the CDR3 is TGTGCCAGCAGGGACAGCTTGAACACTGAAGCTTTCTTT. It translates to CASRDSLNTEAFF.

This chain joins TRBV3-1 and TRBJ1-2, with D possibly matching TRBD1 (6 bases). V was trimmed by 11 bases and J by 4 bases, leaving 17 bases between them. This CDR3 has 13 residues. CDR1 and CDR2 from the germline V gene are LGHDT and YNNKEL (reference sequence). In DNA form, the CDR3 reads TGTGCCGGCCAGCGGGGACATAGCTATGGCTACACCTTC. Its protein product is CAGQRGHSYGYTF.

The chain carries TRBV20-1 and TRBJ2-7; perhaps TRBD2 as D (6 bases). V gave up 0 bases and J gave up 3 bases, with 12 bases separating them. The germline V gene has CDR1 DFQATT and CDR2 SNEGSKA (reference sequence). CDR3 length: 14 residues. CDR3 residues: CSARDSAGSYEQYF. The CDR3 DNA reads as TGCAGTGCTAGAGATTCGGCCGGGAGCTACGAGCAGTACTTC.

CDR3: CASSLGASSNQPQHF. CDR3 coding DNA: TGTGCCAGCAGCCTTGGGGCATCGAGCAATCAGCCCCAGCATTTT. V and J are TRBV16 and TRBJ1-5; D possibly corresponds to TRBD1 (5 bases). Germline V lookup: CDR1 KGHSY, CDR2 FQNENV. The CDR3 has 15 residues. Trimming pared 4 bases from V and 1 base from J, leaving 11 bases between.

The chain joins TRBV29-1 to TRBJ1-2; D uncertain. CDR3 length: 12 residues. Trimming cost V 5 bases and J 6 bases, with 13 bases left between them. Germline V gene lookup returns CDR1 SQVTM and CDR2 ANQGSEA. The CDR3 loop is CSVPSTLHGYTF. CDR3 nucleotide sequence: TGCAGCGTTCCATCTACACTCCATGGCTACACCTTC. Filled out from reference TRBV29-1 and TRBJ1-2, the complete variable domain reads SAVISQKPSRDICQRGTSLTIQCQVDSQVTMMFWYRQQPGQSLTLIATANQGSEATYESGFVIDKFPISRPNLTFSTLTVSNMSPEDSSIYLCSVPSTLHGYTFGSGTRLTVV.